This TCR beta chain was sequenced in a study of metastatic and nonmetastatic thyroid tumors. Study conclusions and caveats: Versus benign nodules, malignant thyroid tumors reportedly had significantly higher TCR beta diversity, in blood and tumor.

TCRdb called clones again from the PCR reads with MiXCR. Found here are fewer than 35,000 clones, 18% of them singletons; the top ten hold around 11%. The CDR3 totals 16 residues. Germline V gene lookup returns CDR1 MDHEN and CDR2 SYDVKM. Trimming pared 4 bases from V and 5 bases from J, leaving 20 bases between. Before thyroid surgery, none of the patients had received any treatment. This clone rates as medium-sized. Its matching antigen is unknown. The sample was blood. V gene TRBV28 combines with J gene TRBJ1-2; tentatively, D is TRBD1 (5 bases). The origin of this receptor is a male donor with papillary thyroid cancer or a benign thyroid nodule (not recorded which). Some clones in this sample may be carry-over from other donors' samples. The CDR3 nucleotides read TGTGCCAGCAGTTCCCCCACGGGACGGGGTTTTTATGGCTACACCTTC. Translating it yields CASSSPTGRGFYGYTF.